The rows below give T cell receptor beta chains drawn from one sample of a study of blood T cell repertoires in COVID-19. Generated by immunoSEQ multiplex PCR, the TCRdb table keeps only in-frame clones and is missing some. The table includes around 220,000 clones, roughly 84% detected once. Source material: PBMCs or T cells enriched from blood (not recorded which). All receptors come from a woman aged 40 to 50 who had recovered from COVID-19. Both conserved end residues are part of each CDR3. Fields, in order: V gene, clone size, CDR3 protein. Clone size is given for some rows only: seen once, a few or many times, or a class if the clone is expanded.

TRBV5-8,.,CASSLVGPAAQYF
TRBV5-1,.,CASSLETGGDGNTIYF
TRBV5-4,few,CASSPGQGFREQFF
TRBV18,.,CASSRQGASEAFF
TRBV7-9,.,CASSLTSGVPQQFF
TRBV5-1,few,CASSFNGRISTDTQYF
TRBV27,.,CASSLSSRDRDNQPQHF
TRBV15,.,CATSGPGQGGDTQYF
TRBV18,.,CASSPRGRYQETQYF
TRBV4-3,.,CASSQAYRRHNEQFF
TRBV10-2,.,CASSEAGANQPQHF
TRBV9,.,CASSVEAGNYGYTF
TRBV5-1,.,CASSYTGSDYGYTF
TRBV18,.,CASSRDRVGTDTQYF
TRBV19,.,CASRTGTSFGARQFF
TRBV14,once,CASSLGGQGTAFF
TRBV30,.,CAWSASGGGWDTQYF
TRBV11-2,few,CASSLGMGLRYNEQFF
TRBV18,.,CASSPTLQDSGQPQHF
TRBV2,.,CASRDDGQFEAFF
TRBV9,many,CASSAQLASNEQFF
TRBV30,.,CAWRQTGGRNTIYF
TRBV20-1,once,CSASRLAGGSSYNEQFF
TRBV28,.,CASGSTGTGDSYEQYF
TRBV5-1,.,CASSWSGGNEQFF